These 3 T cell receptor beta chains originate from one sample sequenced in a study of OX40 agonist ivuxolimab in advanced cancers. The library was obtained by the immunoSEQ multiplex PCR assay. In its TCRdb copy, this immuneACCESS table keeps in-frame sequences only and misses some clones. Where compared with another copy, unresolved V genes explain less than half of these, and the others have no known cause. This sample comprises approximately 20,000 clones, around 77% of them detected only once. The ten largest clones add up to approximately 15% of the sample. Here the sequenced sample was CD4+ or CD8+ T cells sorted from blood, taken in a trial of the OX40 agonist ivuxolimab. The receptor source for this set is an adult with an advanced solid tumor such as melanoma, head and neck, liver or kidney cancer.

The V and J genes are TRBV27 and TRBJ1-5; the match to TRBD1 covers 7 bases. Germline-derived CDR1 and CDR2 are MNHEY and SMNVEV (reference sequence). The CDR3 is made up of 15 amino acids. V trimming: 3 bases; J trimming: 5 bases; junction bases outside the gene matches: 7. The CDR3 spells CASSLWDSPDQPQHF. The CDR3 DNA reads as TGTGCCAGCAGTTTGTGGGACAGCCCAGATCAGCCCCAGCATTTT.

The chain carries TRBV6-5 and TRBJ2-7; a weak D match, TRBD1 (6 bases). This CDR3 comprises 16 residues. From germline, CDR1 is MNHEY and CDR2 SVGAGI. Trimming left V 4 bases short and J 2 bases short, with 18 bases between. The chain's CDR3 is CASSSHETGYPYEQYF. In DNA, the CDR3 is TGTGCCAGCAGTTCACACGAAACAGGGTATCCCTACGAGCAGTACTTC.

This clone is labeled medium-sized (0.01 to 0.1%). The rearrangement uses TRBV10-2 and TRBJ2-3; TRBD1 might be the D (6 bases). V lost 6 bases and J lost 13, with 11 bases in between. The germline V gene encodes CDR1 WSHSY and CDR2 SAAADI. This CDR3 contains 10 residues. The CDR3 here is CASRQGWKYF. CDR3 nucleotide sequence: TGCGCCAGCAGACAGGGCTGGAAGTATTTT.